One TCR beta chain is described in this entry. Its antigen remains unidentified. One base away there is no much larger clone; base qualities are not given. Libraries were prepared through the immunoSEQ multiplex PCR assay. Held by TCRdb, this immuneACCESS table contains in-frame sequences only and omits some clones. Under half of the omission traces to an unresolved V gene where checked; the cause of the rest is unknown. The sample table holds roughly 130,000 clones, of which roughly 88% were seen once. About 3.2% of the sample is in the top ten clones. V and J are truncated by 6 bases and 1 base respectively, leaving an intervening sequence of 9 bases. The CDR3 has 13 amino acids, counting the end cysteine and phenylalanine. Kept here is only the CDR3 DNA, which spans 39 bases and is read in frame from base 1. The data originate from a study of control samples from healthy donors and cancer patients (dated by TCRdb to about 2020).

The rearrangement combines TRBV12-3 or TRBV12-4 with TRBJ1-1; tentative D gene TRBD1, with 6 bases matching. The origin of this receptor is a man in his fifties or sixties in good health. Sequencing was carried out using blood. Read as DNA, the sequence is TGTGCCAGCAGAGACAGGACGAACACTGAAGCTTTCTTT. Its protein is CASRDRTNTEAFF.